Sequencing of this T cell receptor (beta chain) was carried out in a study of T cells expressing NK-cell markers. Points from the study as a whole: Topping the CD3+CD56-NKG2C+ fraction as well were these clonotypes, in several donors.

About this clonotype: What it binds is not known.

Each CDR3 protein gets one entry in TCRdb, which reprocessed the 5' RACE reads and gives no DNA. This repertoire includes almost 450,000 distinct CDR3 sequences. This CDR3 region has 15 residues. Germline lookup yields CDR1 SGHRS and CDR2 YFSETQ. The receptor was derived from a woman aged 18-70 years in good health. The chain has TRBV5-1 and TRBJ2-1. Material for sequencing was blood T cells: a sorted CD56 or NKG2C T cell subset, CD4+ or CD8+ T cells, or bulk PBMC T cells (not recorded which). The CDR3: CASSRGGSLNNEQFF.